A selection of T cell receptor beta chains follows, all from one sample in a study of T cell responses to AZD1222 COVID-19 vaccine. Here immunoSEQ multiplex PCR was the method, and the copy in TCRdb shows in-frame clones only, minus some. The table has over 50,000 clones, roughly 80% seen once. The source material was peripheral blood, sampled 28 days after the second AZD1222 dose. These receptors were obtained from an adult who received the AZD1222 COVID-19 vaccine. The CDR3 runs from the conserved cysteine through the conserved F or W. D genes are given only for firm matches.

CDR3 protein: CASSSDRGRYEKLFF; D gene: TRBD1; V gene: TRBV28; J gene: TRBJ1-4
CDR3 protein: CASSLASLRGTEAFF; D gene: .; V gene: TRBV7-8; J gene: TRBJ1-1
CDR3 protein: CASSEWAGNTIYF; D gene: .; V gene: TRBV10-2; J gene: TRBJ1-3
CDR3 protein: CASSPNRGSYGYTF; D gene: TRBD1; V gene: TRBV7-2; J gene: TRBJ1-2
CDR3 protein: CASSPQGQGVLETQYF; D gene: TRBD1; V gene: TRBV19; J gene: TRBJ2-5
CDR3 protein: CASSSLQESYGYTF; D gene: .; V gene: TRBV19; J gene: TRBJ1-2
CDR3 protein: CASSPVNREPYTDTQYF; D gene: .; V gene: TRBV18; J gene: TRBJ2-3
CDR3 protein: CASSEWGDSWTEAFF; D gene: TRBD1; V gene: TRBV6-1; J gene: TRBJ1-1
CDR3 protein: CASSEFSHTAGETQYF; D gene: .; V gene: TRBV6-1; J gene: TRBJ2-5
CDR3 protein: CASSPRTGRSNQPQHF; D gene: TRBD1; V gene: TRBV19; J gene: TRBJ1-5
CDR3 protein: CASSLGDRANTEAFF; D gene: TRBD1; V gene: TRBV5-6; J gene: TRBJ1-1
CDR3 protein: CASSQNSGANVLTF; D gene: .; V gene: TRBV3-1/TRBV3-2; J gene: TRBJ2-6
CDR3 protein: CKGGSGGTQYF; D gene: .; V gene: TRBV20-1; J gene: TRBJ2-5
CDR3 protein: CASSDSRNNEQFF; D gene: .; V gene: TRBV2; J gene: TRBJ2-1
CDR3 protein: CAWNWGIVNTEAFF; D gene: .; V gene: TRBV30; J gene: TRBJ1-1
CDR3 protein: CASSLGVRGEQYF; D gene: .; V gene: TRBV11-2; J gene: TRBJ2-7
CDR3 protein: CASAVTSTNEKLFF; D gene: .; V gene: TRBV11-2; J gene: TRBJ1-4
CDR3 protein: CATSTTSGADEQFF; D gene: TRBD2; V gene: TRBV24-1; J gene: TRBJ2-1
CDR3 protein: CASRATATNEKLFF; D gene: .; V gene: TRBV6-5; J gene: TRBJ1-4
CDR3 protein: CAISSGSGGPGANVLTF; D gene: TRBD2; V gene: TRBV10-3; J gene: TRBJ2-6
CDR3 protein: CATSRDRAHHAEAFF; D gene: .; V gene: TRBV15; J gene: TRBJ1-1
CDR3 protein: CASSFGGPGLAANEKLFF; D gene: .; V gene: TRBV28; J gene: TRBJ1-4
CDR3 protein: CASSQDPGGRATQYF; D gene: .; V gene: TRBV14; J gene: TRBJ2-5
CDR3 protein: CASSERGLVTGELFF; D gene: TRBD1; V gene: TRBV6-1; J gene: TRBJ2-2
CDR3 protein: CASSFQREGTYEQYF; D gene: TRBD2; V gene: TRBV7-2; J gene: TRBJ2-7
CDR3 protein: CASSPWDRGNSPLHF; D gene: TRBD1; V gene: TRBV5-6; J gene: TRBJ1-6
CDR3 protein: CASSLEQAAEAFF; D gene: .; V gene: TRBV11-2; J gene: TRBJ1-1
CDR3 protein: CASSGDLQRGVITDTQYF; D gene: TRBD2; V gene: TRBV5-6; J gene: TRBJ2-3
CDR3 protein: CASSHGTSGAGGELFF; D gene: TRBD2; V gene: TRBV11-2; J gene: TRBJ2-2
CDR3 protein: CASSVPGTGGTEAFF; D gene: TRBD1; V gene: TRBV5-1; J gene: TRBJ1-1
CDR3 protein: CATSRDTAAGRELFF; D gene: .; V gene: TRBV15; J gene: TRBJ2-2
CDR3 protein: CASSESGTVSGNTIYF; D gene: TRBD1; V gene: TRBV6-1; J gene: TRBJ1-3
CDR3 protein: CASSPASRFGDYGYTF; D gene: .; V gene: TRBV18; J gene: TRBJ1-2
CDR3 protein: CASRVTGNTEAFF; D gene: .; V gene: TRBV28; J gene: TRBJ1-1
CDR3 protein: CSASAGGGEQYF; D gene: TRBD2; V gene: TRBV20-1; J gene: TRBJ2-7
CDR3 protein: CSVERQGGETQYF; D gene: TRBD2; V gene: TRBV29-1; J gene: TRBJ2-5
CDR3 protein: CASRLAGEETQYF; D gene: TRBD2; V gene: TRBV7-2; J gene: TRBJ2-5
CDR3 protein: CASTLRGTEAFF; D gene: .; V gene: TRBV5-1; J gene: TRBJ1-1
CDR3 protein: CASSPHKNEQFF; D gene: .; V gene: TRBV7-9; J gene: TRBJ2-1
CDR3 protein: CASSQDPGGRRTQYF; D gene: .; V gene: TRBV3-1/TRBV3-2; J gene: TRBJ2-5
CDR3 protein: CASSLGLAFGNEQFF; D gene: TRBD2; V gene: TRBV7-2; J gene: TRBJ2-1
CDR3 protein: CASSFGQGFSQPQHF; D gene: .; V gene: TRBV7-2; J gene: TRBJ1-5
CDR3 protein: CASSLAGLNQPQHF; D gene: .; V gene: TRBV7-2; J gene: TRBJ1-5
CDR3 protein: CASSPIKGQANEQFF; D gene: TRBD1; V gene: TRBV7-2; J gene: TRBJ2-1
CDR3 protein: CAISGLRAAGNTIYF; D gene: .; V gene: TRBV10-3; J gene: TRBJ1-3